Shown below are 8 T cell receptor beta chains from a single sample sequenced in a study of identical twins. TCRdb itself ran the 5' RACE reads through MiXCR, one entry per CDR3 protein. The sample lists 1.5 million to 2 million distinct CDR3 sequences; about 32% were seen once. The sequencing sample was made of cord blood. The receptors were sampled from a newborn girl in good health.

This clonotype was recorded a few times. The chain is built from TRBV6-1 and TRBJ2-1; D perhaps matches TRBD2 (5 bases). The CDR3 has 16 amino acids. V shed 2 bases and J shed 5 bases, with 16 bases lying between them. Germline values: CDR1 MNHNS, CDR2 SASEGT. The CDR3 sequence is CASSEPPGLADNEQFF. In DNA form, the CDR3 reads TGTGCCAGCAGTGAACCTCCCGGCCTAGCTGACAATGAGCAGTTCTTC.

This clonotype appeared a few times. V gene TRBV4-1 combines with J gene TRBJ2-2; 14 bases are a match to TRBD2. This CDR3 contains 17 residues. V lost 3 bases, J lost 1 base, and 1 base stayed unmatched. The germline gives CDR1 MGHRA, CDR2 YSYEKL. CDR3 loop: CASSQGLAGVNTGELFF. CDR3 coding DNA: TGCGCCAGCAGCCAGGGACTAGCGGGAGTGAACACCGGGGAGCTGTTTTTT.

This clonotype was counted only a few times. This chain joins TRBV5-1 and TRBJ2-5; TRBD1 matches at 8 bases. Germline trimming cut 6 bases from V and 5 bases from J; bases unmatched to any gene: 3. The CDR3 sequence is 12 residues long. Germline V gene data show CDR1 as SGHRS and CDR2 as YFSETQ. Written as DNA, the CDR3 is TGCGCCAGCAAAAGGACAGGGGAGACCCAGTACTTC. Translating gives CASKRTGETQYF.

In regard to this clonotype: This may be a read error, as it is one base from a much larger clone. The J gene is TRBJ2-1, the V gene TRBV2; 10 positions match TRBD2. Germline CDR1 and CDR2: SNHLY and FYNNEI. The CDR3 extends over 13 amino acids. Trimming took 7 bases from V and 6 from J; bases not matched to a gene: 3. The CDR3 spells CASILAGSNEQFF. The CDR3 DNA follows: TGTGCCAGCATACTAGCGGGGTCCAATGAGCAGTTCTTC.

The chain recombines TRBV11-1 with TRBJ2-1; perhaps TRBD1 as D (6 bases). This CDR3 has 15 residues. V lost 0 bases to trimming and J lost 9 bases, with 15 bases between them. CDR1 and CDR2 from the germline V gene are SGHAT and FQDESV (reference sequence). The CDR3: CASSLAGTLSSEQFF. CDR3 coding DNA: TGTGCCAGCAGCTTAGCAGGGACACTGAGCAGTGAGCAGTTCTTC.

A note on this clonotype: The junction shows a germline mismatch at one end, possibly a read error. The CDR3 sequence is CSARERREVAYEHYF. DNA for the CDR3: TGCAGTGCTAGAGAAAGGCGGGAGGTGGCCTACGAGCACTACTTC. The V gene is TRBV20-1, the J gene TRBJ2-7; 8 positions match TRBD2. From germline, CDR1 is DFQATT and CDR2 SNEGSKA (reference sequence). The CDR3 loop spans 15 amino acids.

This clonotype has just a few counts. The J gene is TRBJ2-1, the V gene TRBV7-9; D could derive from TRBD1 or TRBD2 (5 bases each). This CDR3 has 19 amino acids. V lost 2 bases, J lost 7 bases, and 27 bases lay in between. In germline, CDR1 is SEHNR, CDR2 FQNEAQ (reference sequence). The CDR3 is CASSLRDSSDFPPGNEQFF. CDR3 coding DNA: TGTGCCAGCAGCTTACGGGATTCGTCGGACTTCCCTCCAGGGAATGAGCAGTTCTTC.

The CDR3 spells CSVSVLDRGTDTQYF. In DNA, the CDR3 is TGCAGCGTTTCGGTATTGGACAGGGGCACAGATACGCAGTATTTT. The V call is TRBV29-1, the J call TRBJ2-3; 8 nucleotides match TRBD1. Germline CDR1 is SQVTM and CDR2 is ANQGSEA. V was clipped by 5 bases and J by 1 base; unmatched bases: 8. This CDR3 is built from 15 residues.